This T cell receptor (beta chain) was obtained from a study of T cell responses to AZD1222 COVID-19 vaccine. Study information: Timing groups of about 4 and about 12 weeks for second doses were pooled.

Clones were read by immunoSEQ multiplex PCR, and TCRdb kept only the in-frame ones, dropping some. This table holds some 170,000 clones, approximately 94% found once. Findings of the study overall: It was only a handful of AZD1222 recipients who were seropositive at baseline.

The CDR3 totals 14 residues. The V and J ends lost 1 base and 0 bases respectively, with 7 bases between them. Germline V CDR1 and CDR2: WSHSY, SAAADI. Points on this clone: The antigen is undetermined.

This TCR was sampled from an adult in good health. The chain combines TRBV10-2 with TRBJ2-7, with no clear D. The source was peripheral blood, collected on day 0 of AZD1222 vaccination. The DNA for the CDR3 is TGCGCCAGCAGTGAGTGGGGTCTCTCCTACGAGCAGTACTTC. Translated: CASSEWGLSYEQYF.